These 20 T cell receptor beta chains came from one sample sequenced in a study of blood T cells in healthy people across ages. PCR was performed a second time for about 6 to 12 cycles using a sample-barcoded 5' primer and a J-beta primer mix. TCRdb analysed the 5' RACE reads with MiXCR anew, one entry per CDR3 protein. The sample comprises around 670,000 distinct CDR3 sequences, approximately 30% of which are singletons, and more than 15% rests with the top ten. Sequencing input: blood. The receptors come from an elderly woman in good health.

Turning to this clonotype: A clone one base away is much larger, so this may be a read error. This chain uses TRBV29-1 with TRBJ1-2; 8 bases agree with TRBD1. The V gene's germline CDR1 is SQVTM and CDR2 ANQGSEA. CDR3 length equals 11 residues. The CDR3 sequence is CSARQGNGCTF. DNA for the CDR3: TGCAGCGCTAGACAGGGGAATGGCTGCACCTTC.

V usage is TRBV30 and J usage is TRBJ2-5; 10 nucleotides match TRBD2. V trimming: 0 bases; J trimming: 1 base; junction bases outside the gene matches: 2. CDR3 size: 15 residues. Germline V gene sequence: CDR1 GTSNPN, CDR2 SVGIG (reference sequence). The CDR3, as DNA: TGTGCCTGGAGTGTTTTAGCGGGGGGCCAAGAGACCCAGTACTTC. It translates to CAWSVLAGGQETQYF.

The V call is TRBV1, the J call TRBJ2-3; the table's D call, TRBD1, has no DNA check behind it. TRBV1 is a pseudogene. The CDR3 extends over 16 amino acids. CDR3 nucleotides: TGCACCAGCAGCCTAGGGAACAGGCCTCATGTAGATACGCAGTATTTT. This codes for CTSSLGNRPHVDTQYF.

This clonotype was counted a few times. The chain combines TRBV28 with TRBJ1-5; D is unresolved. The CDR3 runs to 15 residues. CDR1 and CDR2 (germline): MDHEN, SYDVKM. V gave up 7 bases and J gave up 10 bases, with 23 bases separating them. CDR3 bases: TGTGCCAGCACACTGGCCGGGAACCCAATTCTACCCCAGCATTTT. Its translation: CASTLAGNPILPQHF.

In its sample, this clonotype was seen many times. V usage is TRBV7-8 and J usage is TRBJ2-3, with D maybe TRBD1 (6 bases). This CDR3 contains 18 residues. The V gene lost 2 bases and the J gene lost 5 bases, with 23 bases spanning the gap. Germline CDR1 is SGHVS and CDR2 is FQNEAQ. For the CDR3, the DNA is TGTGCCAGCAGCTTATTACCCCCAGCGGTTATAGGGGGAGATACGCAGTATTTT. Protein: CASSLLPPAVIGGDTQYF.

This clonotype was counted at least ten times. V gene TRBV7-8 combines with J gene TRBJ2-3; 7 bases map to TRBD2. Germline values: CDR1 SGHVS, CDR2 FQNEAQ. The CDR3 consists of 15 residues. V lost 2 bases and J lost 5; bases outside the gene matches: 7. CDR3: CASSLPSGLRDTQYF. CDR3 nucleotides: TGTGCCAGCAGCTTACCTAGCGGCTTGAGAGATACGCAGTATTTT.

Worth noting for this clonotype: With a much larger clone just one base away, this may be a read error. The rearrangement links TRBV7-9 to TRBJ1-1, with D uncertain. Germline CDR1 is SEHNR and CDR2 is FQNEAQ (reference sequence). This CDR3 contains 15 residues. V lost 5 bases and J lost 4, with 17 bases in between. The CDR3 loop is CASSPGTGRGTEAFF. The CDR3 DNA is TGTGCCAGCAGCCCCGGCACCGGGAGAGGCACTGAAGCTTTCTTT.

As to this clonotype: A much more abundant neighbour one base away suggests this may be a read error. This chain joins TRBV7-9 and TRBJ2-3; D is unresolved. Trimming shortened V by 4 bases and J by 1 base, and 15 bases separated the two germline ends. Germline CDR1 reads SEHNR; CDR2 reads FQNEAQ (reference sequence). The CDR3 spans 16 residues. The CDR3 DNA reads as TGTGCCAGCAGCTCCTACAGCTCCCTACGCACAGATACGCAGTATTTT. Residues: CASSSYSSLRTDTQYF.

V gene TRBV20-1 combines with J gene TRBJ2-3; 12 bases are shared with TRBD2. There are 13 residues in the CDR3. Germline V gene sequence: CDR1 DFQATT, CDR2 SNEGSKA (reference sequence). The trim removed 2 bases at V and 11 bases at J, leaving 5 bases unmatched. The CDR3 loop is CSARLAGGIGQYF. In DNA, the CDR3 is TGCAGTGCTAGACTAGCGGGGGGGATCGGGCAGTATTTT.

Many counts were recorded for this clonotype. Since a much larger clone is just one base distant, this may be a read error. The chain links TRBV5-6 to TRBJ2-7; 11 bases map to TRBD2. V was pared by 4 bases and J by 3 bases, with 3 bases of the junction left unmatched. The V gene's germline CDR1 is SGHDT and CDR2 YYEEEE. This CDR3 contains 14 residues. DNA for the CDR3: TGTGCCAGCAGCGCCGGGACTAGCGGCTACGAGCAGTACTTC. As protein: CASSAGTSGYEQYF.

Ten or more counts support this clonotype. V usage is TRBV25-1 and J usage is TRBJ2-1, with 12 bases identical to TRBD2. CDR3 size: 20 residues. V dropped 6 bases and J dropped 3; count of bases not matched to a gene: 18. Germline-derived CDR1 and CDR2 are MGHDK and SYGVNS. The CDR3 loop reads CASSRIKLAGGSGLYNEQFF. As DNA, the CDR3 is TGTGCCAGCAGCAGAATAAAACTAGCGGGGGGCTCGGGCCTCTACAATGAGCAGTTCTTC.

This clonotype was seen a handful of times. The genes are TRBV27 and TRBJ1-2; 8 bases match TRBD1. J was trimmed by 1 base and V by 3 bases; bases with no gene match: 7. The CDR3 extends over 16 amino acids. The germline gives CDR1 MNHEY, CDR2 SMNVEV (reference sequence). CDR3: CASSFLGQGDNYGYTF. The CDR3 coding sequence is TGTGCCAGCAGTTTTCTCGGACAGGGAGATAACTATGGCTACACCTTC.

This clonotype was counted at least ten times. V gene TRBV6-5 combines with J gene TRBJ2-7, with D perhaps being TRBD1 or TRBD2 (5 bases each). Trimming pared 3 bases from V and 6 bases from J, leaving 12 bases between. The CDR3 length is 13 residues. Germline V gene lookup returns CDR1 MNHEY and CDR2 SVGAGI. The CDR3 is CASSYDGGSEQYF. The CDR3 bases are TGTGCCAGCAGTTATGATGGGGGTTCCGAGCAGTACTTC.

This clonotype was seen at least ten times. This rearrangement joins TRBV10-3 to TRBJ2-3; D unclear. Trimming stripped 2 bases from V and 2 bases from J, with 5 bases between. CDR3 size: 13 residues. Germline CDR1 is ENHRY and CDR2 is SYGVKD. The CDR3 bases are TGTGCCATCAGTGAGCCCATCACAGATACGCAGTATTTT. It codes for CAISEPITDTQYF.

The chain couples TRBV12-3 or TRBV12-4 to TRBJ2-3; D remains unclear. This CDR3 comprises 15 residues. Trimming left V 2 bases short and J 4 bases short, with 13 bases between. CDR3 coding DNA: TGTGCCAGCAGTTTAAGGGATGTCCGACCAGATACGCAGTATTTT. Its protein product is CASSLRDVRPDTQYF.

At least ten counts were recorded for this clonotype. The chain couples TRBV20-1 to TRBJ2-3, with 7 bases identical to TRBD2. This CDR3 contains 15 residues. Per the germline V gene, CDR1 is DFQATT and CDR2 is SNEGSKA (reference sequence). Losses at the gene ends were 6 bases for V and 2 bases for J; bases not matched to a gene: 11. Here the CDR3 reads CSAERREGSTDTQYF. The CDR3 coding sequence is TGCAGTGCCGAGAGGAGGGAGGGATCCACAGATACGCAGTATTTT.

With regard to this clonotype: Compared with germline, one end of the junction differs, possibly owing to a read error. The J gene is TRBJ2-3, the V gene TRBV12-3 or TRBV12-4; the D gene is possibly TRBD2 (5 bases). This CDR3 comprises 14 residues. The CDR3 protein is CASSLAGSADAQYF. The CDR3 nucleotides read TGTGCCAGCAGTTTAGCCGGTAGCGCAGATGCGCAGTATTTT.

This clonotype was observed many times. V usage is TRBV12-3 or TRBV12-4 and J usage is TRBJ1-2; D remains ambiguous. Trimming pared 3 bases from V and 8 bases from J, leaving 10 bases between. CDR3 length: 12 residues. The CDR3 protein is CASSFGERGYTF. The CDR3 bases are TGTGCCAGCAGTTTTGGGGAACGCGGCTACACCTTC.

Concerning this clonotype itself: Its ends do not fully match the called genes, so a read error is possible. J is TRBJ2-2 and V is TRBV10-3; D uncertain. Germline CDR1 is ENHRY and CDR2 is SYGVKD. This CDR3 comprises 15 residues. The CDR3 nucleotides are TGTGCCGTCAGTGAGTCTCCAAACCACACCGGGGAGCTGTTTTTT. Its protein product is CAVSESPNHTGELFF.

This clonotype came up many times. The chain joins TRBV27 to TRBJ2-5; D not resolved. The germline gives CDR1 MNHEY, CDR2 SMNVEV (reference sequence). The CDR3 covers 13 residues. Trimming removed 3 bases at V and 4 bases at J, with 9 bases between. The CDR3 here is CASSFQFGETQYF. The CDR3 DNA sequence: TGTGCCAGCAGTTTCCAGTTTGGAGAGACCCAGTACTTC.